The 16 T cell receptor beta chains in this list originate from one sample, sequenced in a study of shared clonotypes between healthy human individuals. This table comes from immunoSEQ multiplex PCR, and its TCRdb copy is limited to in-frame clones, with some not included. The sample consists of a few million clones, roughly 93% of them appearing once. Material for sequencing was naive CD4+ T cells from PBMCs. Subset reported: CD45RA+ positively selected. The receptors here all came from a man younger than 30 in good health. Some clones in this sample may be carry-over from other donors' samples.

The chain couples TRBV7-9 to TRBJ2-6, with 7 nucleotides matching TRBD1. CDR3 length: 17 residues. CDR1 is SEHNR and CDR2 is FQNEAQ in the germline V gene (reference sequence). V shed 5 bases and J 0 bases; nucleotides not matched to a gene: 7. CDR3 bases: TGTGCCAGCAGCCCGGACAGGCTTCGCTCTGGGGCCAACGTCCTGACTTTC. This encodes CASSPDRLRSGANVLTF.

The genes are TRBV30 and TRBJ1-4; 12 bases map to TRBD1. CDR1 is GTSNPN and CDR2 is SVGIG in the germline V gene (reference sequence). Germline trimming cut 4 bases from V and 8 bases from J; bases unmatched to any gene: 8. The CDR3 runs 15 residues. DNA for the CDR3: TGTGCCTGGATGGGACAGGGGGCGCCGGGGGAAAAACTGTTTTTT. It encodes CAWMGQGAPGEKLFF.

The chain couples TRBV5-4 to TRBJ2-1, with 10 positions matching TRBD2. CDR1 is SGHNT and CDR2 is YYREEE in the germline V gene (reference sequence). The CDR3 sequence is 16 residues long. J gave up 1 base and V 5 bases, and 6 bases lay outside the gene matches. CDR3 region: CASRASGSDSYNEQFF. The CDR3 DNA reads TGTGCCAGCAGGGCTAGCGGGAGTGATTCCTACAATGAGCAGTTCTTC.

CDR3 nucleotide sequence: TGTGCCACTTCCGGGACTAGGTCCGTCAATGAGCAGTTCTTC. Amino acid sequence: CATSGTRSVNEQFF. The chain uses TRBV5-5 and TRBJ2-1; 8 bases align to TRBD2. There are 14 residues in the CDR3. The germline V gene encodes CDR1 SGHKS and CDR2 YYEKEE (reference sequence). V lost 9 bases, J lost 6 bases, and 11 bases stayed unmatched.

The sample holds one count of this clone. The V and J genes are TRBV28 and TRBJ2-1; D is undetermined. Per the germline V gene, CDR1 is MDHEN and CDR2 is SYDVKM. CDR3 size: 12 residues. V lost 6 bases, J lost 2 bases, and 5 bases lay in between. The CDR3 sequence: CASSRTYNEQFF. DNA of the CDR3: TGTGCCAGCAGCCGTACCTACAATGAGCAGTTCTTC.

This clone was seen a single time. The rearrangement uses TRBV7-2 and TRBJ2-2; TRBD1 aligns across 7 bases. With V trimmed by 6 bases and J by 5 bases, 9 bases remained unmatched. The length of the CDR3 is 15 residues. The germline V gene encodes CDR1 SGHTA and CDR2 FQGNSA. The CDR3: CASRRDRVGTGELFF. The CDR3 region has the DNA TGTGCCAGCAGACGAGACAGGGTAGGAACCGGGGAGCTGTTTTTT. The variable domain in full, with the rest retrieved from reference TRBV7-2 and TRBJ2-2, is GAGVSQSPSNKVTEKGKDVELRCDPISGHTALYWYRQSLGQGLEFLIYFQGNSAPDKSGLPSDRFSAERTGGSVSTLTIQRTQQEDSAVYLCASRRDRVGTGELFFGEGSRLTVL.

This chain joins TRBV23-1 and TRBJ2-7; D remains unclear. TRBV23-1 is labeled an ORF, and its function is uncertain. With 7 bases removed from V and 3 bases from J, the gap between germline ends came to 19 bases. This CDR3 comprises 15 residues. CDR3 coding DNA: TGCGCCAGCAACTACCCCGGACGGAACTACTACGAGCAGTACTTC. Protein: CASNYPGRNYYEQYF.

This chain joins TRBV6-1 and TRBJ1-2; TRBD1 agrees at 10 bases. Trimming at V came to 3 bases and at J to 6 bases, leaving 10 bases not matched to a gene. This CDR3 is built from 16 residues. Germline V gene sequence: CDR1 MNHNS, CDR2 SASEGT. The chain's CDR3 is CASSDPGQGKKDGYTF. For the CDR3, the DNA is TGTGCCAGCAGTGACCCGGGACAGGGGAAAAAGGATGGCTACACCTTC.

The chain links TRBV5-4 to TRBJ2-3, with 13 bases fitting TRBD2. Trimming took 4 bases from V and 6 from J; bases not matched to a gene: 8. From germline, CDR1 is SGHNT and CDR2 YYREEE (reference sequence). CDR3 size: 16 residues. CDR3 loop: CASSLRTSGSSDTQYF. The DNA for the CDR3 is TGTGCCAGCAGCCTCCGGACTAGCGGGAGTTCGGATACGCAGTATTTT. Complete variable domain (other parts from reference TRBV5-4 and TRBJ2-3): ETGVTQSPTHLIKTRGQQVTLRCSSQSGHNTVSWYQQALGQGPQFIFQYYREEENGRGNFPPRFSGLQFPNYSSELNVNALELDDSALYLCASSLRTSGSSDTQYFGPGTRLTVL.

The chain recombines TRBV19 with TRBJ2-7; the D gene is possibly TRBD1 (6 bases). The CDR3 extends over 13 amino acids. Germline loops: CDR1 LNHDA, CDR2 SQIVND (reference sequence). The chain's CDR3 is CASGGLSSYEQYF. Here the CDR3 DNA reads TGTGCGAGTGGGGGCCTGAGCTCCTACGAGCAGTACTTC.

The table lists this clone with a count of one. The CDR3 here is CASSSRTWGRATNEKLFF. In DNA, the CDR3 is TGTGCCAGCAGCTCGAGGACATGGGGGCGGGCAACTAATGAAAAACTGTTTTTT. This sequence joins TRBV7-9 and TRBJ1-4; TRBD1 might be the D (6 bases). CDR1 and CDR2 from the germline V gene are SEHNR and FQNEAQ (reference sequence). V was shortened by 4 bases and J by 0 bases, with 18 bases between the two germline ends. The CDR3 length is 18 residues.

The J gene is TRBJ2-4, the V gene TRBV11-2; unclear D gene. The V and J ends lost 5 bases and 0 bases respectively, with 11 bases between them. The CDR3 is made up of 15 amino acids. The germline V gene has CDR1 SGHAT and CDR2 FQNNGV. The CDR3 reads CASSPPAVAKNIQYF. The CDR3 DNA reads TGTGCCAGCAGCCCACCTGCGGTAGCCAAAAACATTCAGTACTTC.

The CDR3 is CASSFVYSNQPQHF. CDR3 nucleotide sequence: TGTGCCAGCAGCTTTGTTTATAGCAATCAGCCCCAGCATTTT. V gene TRBV27 combines with J gene TRBJ1-5; D ambiguous. Germline V gene lookup returns CDR1 MNHEY and CDR2 SMNVEV (reference sequence). The CDR3 has 14 residues. V was cut by 6 bases and J by 0 bases, with 9 bases left in between.

The chain combines TRBV11-3 with TRBJ2-7, with D perhaps matching TRBD1 or TRBD2 (6 bases each). Germline V CDR1 and CDR2: SGHNT, YENEEA. This CDR3 contains 16 residues. V was trimmed by 5 bases and J by 0 bases, leaving 17 bases between them. The CDR3 DNA reads TGTGCCAGCAGCAATGGGGGCATGGGGGGCTCCTACGAGCAGTACTTC. Translating gives CASSNGGMGGSYEQYF.

CDR3 in DNA: TGCGCCAGCAGCTTGGATCCCCTTGGTTTGCAGGATAACACTGAAGCTTTCTTT. Protein: CASSLDPLGLQDNTEAFF. The genes are TRBV5-1 and TRBJ1-1, with D hard to call. With 0 bases removed from V and 2 bases from J, the gap between germline ends came to 20 bases. Germline V lookup: CDR1 SGHRS, CDR2 YFSETQ. CDR3 length: 18 amino acids.

V gene TRBV15 combines with J gene TRBJ2-7, with a tentative D call TRBD1 (6 bases). Germline V gives CDR1 LNHNV, CDR2 YYDKDF (reference sequence). Trimming shortened V by 0 bases and J by 2 bases, and 14 bases separated the two germline ends. The CDR3 has 16 residues. The DNA for the CDR3 is TGTGCCACCAGCAGAGATCGGGTGACAGGACCCTACGAGCAGTACTTC. This sequence encodes CATSRDRVTGPYEQYF.